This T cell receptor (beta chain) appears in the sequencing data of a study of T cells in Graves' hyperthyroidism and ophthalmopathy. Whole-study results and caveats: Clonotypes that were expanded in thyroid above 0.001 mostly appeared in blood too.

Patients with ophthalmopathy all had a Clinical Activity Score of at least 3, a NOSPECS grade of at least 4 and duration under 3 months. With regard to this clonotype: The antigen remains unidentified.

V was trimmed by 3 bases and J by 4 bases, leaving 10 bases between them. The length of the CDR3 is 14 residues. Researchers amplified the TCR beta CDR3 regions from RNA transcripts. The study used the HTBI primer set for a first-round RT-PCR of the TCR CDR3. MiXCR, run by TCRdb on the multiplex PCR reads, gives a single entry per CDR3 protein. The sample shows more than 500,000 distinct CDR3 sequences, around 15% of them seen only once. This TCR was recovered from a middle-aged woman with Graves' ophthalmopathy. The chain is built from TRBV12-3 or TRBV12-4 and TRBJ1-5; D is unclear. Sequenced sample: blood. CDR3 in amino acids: CASSLRASNQPQHF. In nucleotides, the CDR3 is TGTGCCAGCAGTTTGAGGGCCTCAAATCAGCCCCAGCATTTT.